This record concerns one T cell receptor (beta chain) sequence. There is no known antigen for this receptor. There are no base qualities to consult, and no much larger clone falls within one base. The cohort was made up of 500 to 850 healthy bone marrow donors. Cohort members were all nominally healthy when sampled, although unrecorded immune exposures were likely present. The donor was CMV seronegative and was included in the group of several hundred seronegative cohort members. A peripheral blood sample was provided by each donor, and peripheral blood mononuclear cells were used for TCR beta sequencing. Genomic DNA was extracted from the blood cell samples with the Qiagen DNeasy Blood Extraction Kit. Libraries were prepared through the immunoSEQ multiplex PCR assay. For the multiplex PCR, a mixture combining 60 forward primers for TCR Vbeta segments and 13 reverse primers for TCR Jbeta segments was used. Amplification of the CDR3 region of rearranged TCR beta genes was performed with a multiplex PCR assay on genomic DNA. The Illumina HiSeq System was used to sequence the amplified TCR beta libraries as 87-base-pair reads. Concerning the study's data processing: In a later analysis, tens of millions of unique TCR beta chains were counted across the roughly 610 repertoires, and around 10 million of these chains were shared by at least two donors. Raw reads were error-corrected and collapsed into unique sequences with a nearest-neighbor algorithm that merged closely related sequences to remove PCR and sequencing errors. To assign V, D and J gene segments, CDR3 sequences were aligned to IMGT reference sequences. Each retained sequence needed at least a six-nucleotide match to both a V gene segment and a J gene segment. A rearrangement counted as productive if the CDR3 had no stop codons and remained in frame with V and J, and every other rearrangement counted as non-productive. Following IMGT convention, CDR3 was defined as the stretch from the second conserved V-encoded cysteine up to the conserved J-encoded phenylalanine. The earlier analysis of 550 to 650 of the donors excluded any sequence lacking an unambiguous match to a single V gene segment. An earlier analysis of fewer than 650 of the donors classified V segments as functional when productive rearrangements were above 56.7% and as segregating when the standard deviation between donors was above 5%. A statistical classification framework was built to diagnose cytomegalovirus status from the catalog of TCR beta chain sequences. In a later analysis, V and J genes were assigned by comparing TCR nucleotide sequences against IMGT/GENE-DB human TR gene sequences. Using the TCRdist pipeline, a later analysis assigned CDR3 sequences along with most-parsimonious VDJ recombination scenarios. A later analysis defined each TCR beta chain by its CDR3 amino acid sequence plus V-gene family, and excluded reads lacking a unique V-gene family. To address suspected cross-contamination and a sequencing artifact, a later analysis removed 592 highly shared, low-generation-probability nucleotide sequences. In a later analysis, a clonal expansion index for each public chain was calculated from normalized within-repertoire ranks of inferred template counts. In a later analysis, generation probabilities were computed using a VDJ recombination model fitted to out-of-frame rearrangements, and the results were checked against IGoR. In a later analysis, hypergeometric tests were used to score TCR-TCR, TCR-HLA and TCR-CMV co-occurrence, with a repertoire-size bias correction applied to TCR pairs. False discovery rates were estimated in a later analysis by permuting HLA or CMV assignments 20 times. In a later analysis, co-occurring TCRs were grouped with DBSCAN, and TCRdist sequence similarity was added when clustering was performed within HLA-allele-positive subsets. For co-occurrence clustering, repertoires with fewer than 30,000 or more than 120,000 public chains were excluded, along with several repertoires with anomalous nucleotide sharing. TCRdb took over this immuneACCESS table, retaining in-frame rearrangements with V and J assigned. Such tables are incomplete; in checked studies, under half of the missing clones stem from an unresolved V gene, and the remainder is unexplained. V and J calls and clone size are as listed in that table; D and trimming were resolved from the DNA. The sample contains 170,000 or so clones, roughly 84% of them found a single time. The top ten clones comprise 0.38% of the sample.

Including the terminal cysteine and phenylalanine, the CDR3 comprises 16 residues. Only the CDR3 region is kept as DNA, spanning 48 bases read in frame from base 1. V ends up 1 base short and J 5 bases short, with an unmatched junction base count of 10. CDR1 and CDR2 are drawn from the germline V gene: SGHAT, FQNNGV. These data are taken from a study of cytomegalovirus exposure and HLA in healthy donors (dated by TCRdb to about 2017). Background for the entire study: In an earlier analysis of some 550 of the donors, roughly 300 Gb of sequence data and some 100 million unique TCR beta sequences from 150 million to 200 million T cells were reported. Alongside the repertoire data, information on donor age, sex, ethnicity and CMV serostatus was compiled. An early release that covered around 590 HLA-typed donors contained about 290 gigabases of sequencing data and around 80 million unique TCR sequences. Roughly five DR-DQ haplotypes were handled as single units for association and clustering, since linkage in the cohort was strong. On average, 235,054 unique TCR beta nucleotide sequences were sequenced per donor among several hundred genotyped donors of the cohort, with roughly 18% of those sequences being non-productive. HLA typing included class I and class II loci at four-digit resolution. In an earlier analysis of roughly 600 of the donors, high-throughput TCR beta sequencing was used to judge whether each TCR beta V gene segment behaved as functional or pseudogenic. To predict cytomegalovirus infection status, the study brought together high-throughput TCR immunosequencing, statistical association of individual TCRs with disease status, and machine learning. Along with the roughly 710-subject first cohort, a separate validation cohort of over a hundred different subjects was used. A later genetic analysis used genome-wide SNP genotypes for about 60% of the roughly 670 donors, treating that subset as a discovery cohort. The T cell repertoires of 670 or so subjects were profiled by immunosequencing and related to cytomegalovirus serostatus. In a later analysis, previously published TCR beta repertoires from 666 donors were re-analyzed and high-resolution HLA genotyping was added so that TCR occurrence patterns could be studied. The study aimed to test whether signatures of past pathogen exposure could be identified by cataloging public T cell receptors. Of the approximately 370 genotyped donors, less than 90% were placed in the genetic ancestry cluster associated with self-reported Caucasian donors. Every repertoire in the discovery cohort had been generated on one and the same sequencing platform. Rather than drawing on any new phenotypic data, the later analysis identified candidate immune exposures from TCR beta sequences and the way those sequences occurred across donors. Typing coverage differed by locus: A, B, C, DRB1 and DQB1 were typed in roughly 620-630 donors, DQA1 in 500 to 550, DPA1 in approximately 610, and DPB1 in around 490.

Overall study outcomes, separate from this receptor: Because HLA typing was unavailable for some donors at each locus, only the typed subset was used in association tests. The authors suggested that the approach could potentially be extended to other disease states and immunological phenotypes. For the cohort, immune exposure information was limited to CMV serostatus. In a later genetic analysis, a missense DCLRE1C variant was associated with V-gene and J-gene trimming of TCR beta chains, and the association was replicated in an independent cohort. Most TCR sequences were observed very rarely across donors, whereas some public TCRs were present in many individuals. Several of the top co-occurrence clusters appeared to be linked to parvovirus B19, influenza, CMV and Epstein-Barr virus, according to a later analysis. Three of the identified cytomegalovirus-associated TCR beta chains were confirmed in vitro to be specific for cytomegalovirus antigens. Compared with the approximately 600-donor mean, donors in an Asian-associated ancestry cluster had fewer N-insertions in productive TCRs, according to a later genetic analysis. In a later analysis, the rate of TCR association differed among HLA loci, with DRB1 alleles having the most associated TCRs and HLA-C alleles having the fewest. A cluster of highly shared sequence variants was judged likely to represent a technical artifact of the sequencing pipeline. The classifier was reported to diagnose cytomegalovirus status with high specificity and sensitivity in both the original cohort and the validation cohort. Because counts were too low, some 17 rarely observed V segments, including chromosome 9 orphons, were excluded from the earlier analysis of around 590 of the donors. When HLA alleles, especially DR and DQ, strongly co-occurred, TCR associations were difficult to assign to individual alleles. In an earlier analysis of a few hundred of the donors, most TCR beta V segments were observed in productive rearrangements about 90% or about 30% of the time, broadly matching IMGT annotations. A later analysis associated about 17,000 TCR beta sequences with specific HLA alleles at a false discovery rate of 0.05. The study listed approximately 160 TCR beta chains as associated with cytomegalovirus. A further reported finding was that TCR beta sequences accurately predicted the HLA-A and HLA-B alleles for most subjects in the first cohort. The cohort was sequenced for TCR beta chains only, and without alpha or paired-chain data the features that could be detected were limited. Presence/absence analyses assumed roughly uniform sequencing depth across donors, an assumption that may not hold. The 87-base-pair reads could not distinguish some IMGT-functional V segments, including TRBV6-2 and TRBV6-3, so those segments were excluded. Linkage disequilibrium might explain the correlated functional status among segregating V segments, but an unknown experimental factor could not be ruled out. In a later analysis, HLA-associated TCR beta chains were found to be more clonally expanded and to have lower generation probabilities than equally common non-associated chains. A later analysis found that most CMV-associated TCR beta chains appeared HLA-restricted, with HLA associations seemingly driven largely by CMV exposure.

This sequence originates from a boy aged 2 to 9 in good health and CMV-seronegative. The chain joins TRBV11-2 to TRBJ2-7; 8 middle bases align to TRBD2. Sequenced material: PBMCs. The CDR3 in this case is CASSLGFRTSRDEQYF. The DNA reads as follows: TGTGCCAGCAGCTTAGGGTTTCGGACTAGCCGCGACGAGCAGTACTTC.